The sample holds one count of the clone carrying this T cell receptor (beta chain). This sample was taken from a study of blood T cell repertoires in COVID-19. Sequencing was performed with immunoSEQ multiplex PCR; in TCRdb, only in-frame clones are kept and a portion is missing. The table shows 93,000 or so clones, with roughly 89% occurring only once. This CDR3 region has 17 residues. V shed 6 bases and J 7 bases; nucleotides not matched to a gene: 15. The germline V gene has CDR1 LNHDA and CDR2 SQIVND (reference sequence). Sequenced input: peripheral blood. This TCR came from a woman older than 75 in a cohort sampled during active COVID-19. The J gene is TRBJ2-2, the V gene TRBV19; 9 nucleotides line up with TRBD2. CDR3 residues: CASSPTSGWNGDGELFF. The CDR3 DNA sequence: TGTGCCAGTAGCCCAACTAGCGGGTGGAATGGGGACGGGGAGCTGTTTTTT.